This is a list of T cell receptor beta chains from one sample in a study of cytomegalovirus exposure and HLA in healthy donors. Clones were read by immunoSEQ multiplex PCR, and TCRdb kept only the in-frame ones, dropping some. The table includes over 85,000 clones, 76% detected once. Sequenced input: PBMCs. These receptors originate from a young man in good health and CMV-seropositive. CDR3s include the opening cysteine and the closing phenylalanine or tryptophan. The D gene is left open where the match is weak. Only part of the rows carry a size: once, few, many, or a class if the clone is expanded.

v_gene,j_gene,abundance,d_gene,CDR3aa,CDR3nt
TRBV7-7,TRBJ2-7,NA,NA,CASSFRQGPPYEQYF,TGTGCCAGCAGCTTCCGGCAGGGTCCCCCCTACGAGCAGTACTTC
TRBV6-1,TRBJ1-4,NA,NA,CASSEQTATNEKLFF,TGTGCCAGCAGTGAGCAGACTGCAACTAATGAAAAACTGTTTTTT
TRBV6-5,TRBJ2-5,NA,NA,CASRGGLQETQYF,TGTGCCAGCAGGGGGGGACTTCAAGAGACCCAGTACTTC
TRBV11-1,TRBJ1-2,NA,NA,CASSFTASYGYTF,TGTGCCAGCAGCTTCACAGCCTCCTATGGCTACACCTTC
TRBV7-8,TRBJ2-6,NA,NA,CASSSPRRGQISGANVLTF,TGTGCCAGCAGCTCTCCCCGGAGGGGACAGATTTCTGGGGCCAACGTCCTGACTTTC
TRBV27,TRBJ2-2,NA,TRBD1,CASRGWGQGAVAGELFF,TGTGCCAGCAGGGGGTGGGGACAGGGGGCAGTCGCCGGGGAGCTGTTTTTT
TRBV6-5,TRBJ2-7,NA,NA,CASSPREFGEQYF,TGTGCCAGCAGTCCCCGGGAATTTGGGGAGCAGTACTTC
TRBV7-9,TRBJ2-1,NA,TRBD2,CASSLSGRSPYNEQFF,TGTGCCAGCAGCCTTAGCGGGAGGTCCCCCTACAATGAGCAGTTCTTC
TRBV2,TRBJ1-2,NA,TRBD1,CASSYDRDGYTF,TGTGCCAGCAGTTACGACAGGGACGGCTACACCTTC
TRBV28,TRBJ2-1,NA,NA,CASTPASGDNEQFF,TGTGCCAGCACCCCGGCATCGGGAGACAATGAGCAGTTCTTC
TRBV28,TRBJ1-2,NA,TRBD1,CASSLPGTGGGWGYTF,TGTGCCAGCAGTTTACCGGGGACAGGGGGCGGCTGGGGCTACACCTTC
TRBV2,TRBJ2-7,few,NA,CASRVEQDSYEQYF,TGTGCCAGCAGGGTCGAGCAGGACTCCTACGAGCAGTACTTC
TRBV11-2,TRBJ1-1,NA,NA,CASSAVTMNTEAFF,TGTGCCAGCAGCGCGGTTACCATGAACACTGAAGCTTTCTTT
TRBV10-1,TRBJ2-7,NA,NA,CASSEIGRVYEQYF,TGCGCCAGCAGTGAAATAGGCAGGGTCTACGAGCAGTACTTC
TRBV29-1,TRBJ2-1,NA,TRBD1,CSGGTGDRSEQFF,TGCAGCGGCGGGACAGGGGATCGGAGTGAGCAGTTCTTC
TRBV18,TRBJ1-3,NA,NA,CASSPIERSGNTIYF,TGTGCCAGCTCACCCATAGAACGCTCTGGAAACACCATATATTTT
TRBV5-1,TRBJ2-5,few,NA,CASSLGTLLWETQYF,TGCGCCAGCAGCTTGGGGACACTACTTTGGGAGACCCAGTACTTC
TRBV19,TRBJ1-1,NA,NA,CASSPSGSNTEAFF,TGTGCCAGTAGCCCGTCTGGGAGTAACACTGAAGCTTTCTTT
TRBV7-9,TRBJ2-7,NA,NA,CASSLVGAREQYF,TGTGCCAGCAGCTTAGTGGGGGCGAGGGAGCAGTACTTC
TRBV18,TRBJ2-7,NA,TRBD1,CASSPTGVQGAEQYF,TGTGCCAGCTCACCCACAGGGGTTCAAGGTGCCGAGCAGTACTTC
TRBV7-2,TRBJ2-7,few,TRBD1,CASNLPGQGAYEQYF,TGTGCCAGCAACCTCCCGGGACAGGGGGCCTACGAGCAGTACTTC
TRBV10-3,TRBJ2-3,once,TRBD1,CALSQGTGLDTQYF,TGTGCCCTTTCACAGGGGACAGGGTTGGATACGCAGTATTTT
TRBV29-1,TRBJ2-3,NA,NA,CSVEDGGAFTDTQYF,TGCAGCGTTGAAGATGGGGGGGCGTTCACAGATACGCAGTATTTT
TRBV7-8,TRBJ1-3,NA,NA,CASSSAGAISGNTIYF,TGTGCCAGCAGTTCGGCAGGGGCAATCTCTGGAAACACCATATATTTT
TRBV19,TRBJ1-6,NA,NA,CASSTFTGMGSPLHF,TGTGCCAGTAGCACCTTTACAGGCATGGGGTCACCCCTCCACTTT
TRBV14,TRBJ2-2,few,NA,CASSQDIGSVNTGELFF,TGTGCCAGCAGCCAAGATATCGGCAGCGTGAACACCGGGGAGCTGTTTTTT
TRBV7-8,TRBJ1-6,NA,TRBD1,CASSLKPGTGSPLHF,TGTGCCAGCAGCTTAAAACCCGGGACAGGGTCACCCCTCCACTTT
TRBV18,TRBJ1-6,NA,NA,CASSPRGVFSYNSPLHF,TGTGCCAGCTCACCACGGGGGGTCTTCTCCTATAATTCACCCCTCCACTTT
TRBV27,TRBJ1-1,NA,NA,CASTNLGPRTEAFF,TGTGCCAGCACCAACTTGGGCCCCCGGACTGAAGCTTTCTTT
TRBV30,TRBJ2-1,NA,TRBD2,CAWSVRGGANEQFF,TGTGCCTGGAGTGTACGGGGGGGGGCCAATGAGCAGTTCTTC
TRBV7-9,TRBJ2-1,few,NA,CASSLRGSSYNEQFF,TGTGCCAGCAGCTTAAGGGGGAGCTCCTACAATGAGCAGTTCTTC
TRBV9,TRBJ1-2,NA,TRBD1,CASSPGQGAEGYTF,TGTGCCAGCAGCCCCGGACAGGGGGCGGAGGGCTACACCTTC
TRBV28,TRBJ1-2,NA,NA,CASRPTTVYGYTF,TGTGCCAGCAGACCCACGACTGTCTATGGCTACACCTTC
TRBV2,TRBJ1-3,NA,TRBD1,CASSANLGRGLGNTIYF,TGTGCCAGCAGCGCGAACCTGGGCAGGGGGCTAGGAAACACCATATATTTT
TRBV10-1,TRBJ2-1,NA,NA,CASSESVSSYNEQFF,TGCGCCAGCAGTGAGTCGGTGAGCTCCTACAATGAGCAGTTCTTC
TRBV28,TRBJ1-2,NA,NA,CASSSSSTGNYGYTF,TGTGCCAGCAGTTCATCTTCGACCGGGAACTATGGCTACACCTTC
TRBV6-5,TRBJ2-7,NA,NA,CASSYTTGTYEQYF,TGTGCCAGCAGTTACACGACAGGTACCTACGAGCAGTACTTC
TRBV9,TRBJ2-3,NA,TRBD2,CASSVVAGVTDTQYF,TGTGCCAGCAGCGTCGTAGCGGGGGTCACAGATACGCAGTATTTT
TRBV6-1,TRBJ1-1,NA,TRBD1,CASSRDRGPEAFF,TGTGCCAGCAGCCGGGACAGGGGCCCTGAAGCTTTCTTT
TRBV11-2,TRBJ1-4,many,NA,CASSLSSANEKLFF,TGTGCCAGCAGCTTATCGTCGGCTAATGAAAAACTGTTTTTT
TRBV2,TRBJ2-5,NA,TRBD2,CASSTSGGTQETQYF,TGTGCCAGCAGTACTAGCGGGGGAACCCAAGAGACCCAGTACTTC
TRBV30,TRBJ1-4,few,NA,CAWTSWEGEKLFF,TGTGCCTGGACCTCGTGGGAGGGTGAAAAACTGTTTTTT
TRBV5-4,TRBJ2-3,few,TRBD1,CASSDGTDSTDTQYF,TGTGCCAGCAGCGACGGGACAGACAGCACAGATACGCAGTATTTT
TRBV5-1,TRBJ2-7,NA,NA,CASTRVDGGYEQYF,TGCGCCAGCACGCGTGTTGACGGGGGTTACGAGCAGTACTTC
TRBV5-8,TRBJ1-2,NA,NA,CASSPGPIRARGYTF,TGTGCCAGCAGCCCAGGTCCGATTCGAGCCCGCGGCTACACCTTC
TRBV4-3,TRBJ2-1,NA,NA,CASSQDDRSTYNEQFF,TGCGCCAGCAGCCAAGATGACAGGTCTACCTACAATGAGCAGTTCTTC
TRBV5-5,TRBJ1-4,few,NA,CASSLQTGGATNEKLFF,TGTGCCAGCAGCTTGCAGACAGGAGGAGCAACTAATGAAAAACTGTTTTTT
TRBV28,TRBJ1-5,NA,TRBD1,CASRLQGARRHQPQHF,TGTGCCAGCAGGCTCCAGGGGGCGCGGAGGCATCAGCCCCAGCATTTT
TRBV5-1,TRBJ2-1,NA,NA,CASSLPPTGINNEQFF,TGCGCCAGCAGCTTGCCGCCTACAGGAATAAACAATGAGCAGTTCTTC
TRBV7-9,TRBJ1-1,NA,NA,CASSLLGGTEAFF,TGTGCCAGCAGCCTTTTAGGGGGCACTGAAGCTTTCTTT
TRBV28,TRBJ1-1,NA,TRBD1,CASSSETGMNTEAFF,TGTGCCAGCAGCTCAGAGACAGGGATGAACACTGAAGCTTTCTTT
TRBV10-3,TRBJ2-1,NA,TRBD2,CAISESPGGEQFF,TGTGCCATCAGTGAGTCCCCGGGGGGTGAGCAGTTCTTC
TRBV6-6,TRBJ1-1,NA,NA,CASSRQNTEAFF,TGTGCCAGCAGTCGACAAAACACTGAAGCTTTCTTT
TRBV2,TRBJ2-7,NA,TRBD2,CASSYAGTIEQYF,TGTGCCAGCAGCTACGCCGGGACTATCGAGCAGTACTTC
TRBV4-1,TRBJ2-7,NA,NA,CASSQPIGEHSYEQYF,TGCGCCAGCAGCCAGCCGATAGGGGAACACTCCTACGAGCAGTACTTC
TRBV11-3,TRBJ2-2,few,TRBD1,CASSARRTGSGGELFF,TGTGCCAGCAGCGCCCGACGGACAGGGAGCGGCGGGGAGCTGTTTTTT
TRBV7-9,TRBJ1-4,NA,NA,CASSAYSPGGEKLFF,TGTGCCAGCAGCGCTTACAGCCCGGGGGGCGAAAAACTGTTTTTT
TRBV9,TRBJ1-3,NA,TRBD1,CASSVVEGQGNTIYF,TGTGCCAGCAGCGTAGTGGAGGGACAGGGAAACACCATATATTTT
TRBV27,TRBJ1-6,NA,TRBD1,CASSFGTVPQNSPLHF,TGTGCCAGCAGTTTTGGGACAGTTCCACAGAATTCACCCCTCCACTTT
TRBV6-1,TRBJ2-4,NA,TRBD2,CASSDLAGGLAKNIQYF,TGTGCCAGCAGTGACCTAGCGGGGGGCCTAGCCAAAAACATTCAGTACTTC